These 18 T cell receptor beta chains were sequenced from one sample in a study of T cell repertoires in cytomegalovirus infection. TCRdb reprocessed the reads with MiXCR, giving one entry per CDR3 protein. The data show about 310,000 distinct CDR3 sequences, with approximately 10% seen just once and around 2.4% held by the top ten. Sequencing used PBMCs. The receptor source for this set is a human donor in good health (CMV status not recorded). Some clones in this sample may be carry-over from other donors' samples.

The J gene is TRBJ2-6, the V gene TRBV6-2 or TRBV6-3; 9 positions match TRBD1. Germline V gives CDR1 MNHEY, CDR2 SVGEGT. Losses at the gene ends were 0 bases for V and 1 base for J; bases not matched to a gene: 7. The CDR3 is 19 amino acids. CDR3 residues: CASSYSSRDRASGANVLTF. The CDR3 DNA sequence: TGTGCCAGCAGTTACTCCTCCCGGGACAGGGCTTCTGGGGCCAACGTCCTGACTTTC.

This clonotype was counted ten times or more. The chain carries TRBV6-5 and TRBJ2-2; D is ambiguous. V was pared by 4 bases and J by 6 bases, with 9 bases between. Germline assignment: CDR1 MNHEY and CDR2 SVGAGI. CDR3 length: 13 residues. CDR3 region: CASSFYEAGELFF. The CDR3, as DNA: TGTGCCAGCAGTTTCTATGAGGCCGGGGAGCTGTTTTTT.

This clonotype was recorded many times. The V call is TRBV5-1, the J call TRBJ1-1; tentative D call: TRBD1 (6 bases). The CDR3 totals 14 residues. V lost 4 bases and J 7 bases, leaving 17 bases between the germline ends. From germline, CDR1 is SGHRS and CDR2 YFSETQ. The CDR3 sequence is CASSRSGGQDEAFF. CDR3 nucleotide sequence: TGCGCCAGCAGCCGTTCCGGGGGGCAGGATGAAGCTTTCTTT.

The genes are TRBV28 and TRBJ1-2; D is uncertain. Per germline, CDR1 MDHEN and CDR2 SYDVKM. V dropped 6 bases and J dropped 8 bases, with 16 bases sitting between them. The CDR3 sequence is 13 residues long. The CDR3 sequence is CASRAGLAEGYTF. The CDR3 nucleotides read TGTGCCAGCAGAGCGGGCCTCGCGGAGGGCTACACCTTC.

The chain links TRBV27 to TRBJ2-1; D remains ambiguous. Trimming pared 7 bases from V and 5 bases from J, leaving 18 bases between. Germline-derived CDR1 and CDR2 are MNHEY and SMNVEV (reference sequence). The CDR3 loop spans 15 amino acids. CDR3 loop: CASISHRANDNEQFF. The CDR3 bases are TGTGCCAGCATTTCCCATCGGGCTAACGACAATGAGCAGTTCTTC.

This clonotype was seen at least ten times. The J gene is TRBJ2-1, the V gene TRBV12-3 or TRBV12-4, with D perhaps matching TRBD1 (5 bases). V dropped 5 bases and J dropped 5 bases, with 10 bases sitting between them. The CDR3 has 13 residues. CDR3 DNA sequence: TGTGCCAGCAGTCAGACAGTGAACAATGAGCAGTTCTTC. This gives the protein CASSQTVNNEQFF.

The chain uses TRBV20-1 and TRBJ2-3, with 7 bases that match TRBD2. Germline CDR1 and CDR2: DFQATT and SNEGSKA (reference sequence). V trimming: 1 base; J trimming: 1 base; junction bases outside the gene matches: 5. This CDR3 region has 15 residues. Here the CDR3 DNA reads TGCAGTGCTAGAGCTCCTCGGGGGGGCACAGATACGCAGTATTTT. It codes for CSARAPRGGTDTQYF.

This clonotype was counted at least ten times. The chain uses TRBV7-2 and TRBJ2-7; 8 bases match TRBD2. CDR3 size: 13 residues. The germline V gene has CDR1 SGHTA and CDR2 FQGNSA. The V gene end was trimmed by 3 bases and the J gene end by 7 bases; junction bases not matched to a gene: 5. The chain's CDR3 is CASSFSGGLEQYV. The CDR3 nucleotides read TGTGCCAGCAGCTTCAGCGGGGGCCTGGAGCAGTACGTC.

This clonotype was observed many times. The chain links TRBV28 to TRBJ2-2; a possible D gene is TRBD1 (6 bases). Germline V CDR1 and CDR2: MDHEN, SYDVKM. This CDR3 is 12 amino acids long. The V gene lost 6 bases and the J gene lost 9 bases, with 11 bases spanning the gap. Here the CDR3 reads CASSSGVRELFF. In DNA form, the CDR3 reads TGTGCCAGCAGCTCAGGGGTTAGGGAGCTGTTTTTT.

This clonotype was counted ten times or more. The genes are TRBV20-1 and TRBJ1-5; TRBD1 matches at 7 bases. This CDR3 has 16 amino acids. The V gene's germline CDR1 is DFQATT and CDR2 SNEGSKA (reference sequence). J lost 3 bases, V lost 5 bases, and 13 bases had no gene match. The CDR3, as DNA: TGCAGTGCTCGGTCCGCGGGACAGTCCTTCAATCAGCCCCAGCATTTT. It specifies CSARSAGQSFNQPQHF.

This clonotype was counted at least ten times. The chain combines TRBV20-1 with TRBJ2-5, with no clear D. The CDR3 extends over 13 amino acids. The germline V gene encodes CDR1 DFQATT and CDR2 SNEGSKA (reference sequence). Trimming pared 3 bases from V and 4 bases from J, leaving 12 bases between. DNA of the CDR3: TGCAGTGCTAGTAAGGATCTGGCAGAGACCCAGTACTTC. Its protein is CSASKDLAETQYF.

This clonotype was counted many times. V is TRBV6-6 and J is TRBJ2-3; a weak D match, TRBD2 (5 bases). The V end lost 2 bases, the J end lost 0 bases, and 12 bases lay between the germline ends. Germline V gives CDR1 MNHNY, CDR2 SVGAGI (reference sequence). This CDR3 contains 16 residues. The CDR3 nucleotides are TGTGCCAGCAGTTACCCGAACGGGGTTAGCACAGATACGCAGTATTTT. Its protein is CASSYPNGVSTDTQYF.

As for this clonotype: This may stem from a read error, because a much larger clone lies one nucleotide away. The V call is TRBV5-6, the J call TRBJ2-1, with a weak D call TRBD2 (7 bases). From germline, CDR1 is SGHDT and CDR2 YYEEEE. CDR3 size: 16 residues. CDR3 region: CASTLGGGGLYNEQFF. Written as DNA, the CDR3 is TGTGCCAGCACCTTGGGAGGGGGGGGACTTTACAATGAGCAGTTCTTC.

Many counts were recorded for this clonotype. The gene calls are TRBV7-8 and TRBJ2-3, with TRBD2 as a possible D gene (6 bases). V was trimmed by 6 bases and J by 7 bases, leaving 26 bases between them. Germline-derived CDR1 and CDR2 are SGHVS and FQNEAQ. CDR3 length equals 17 residues. The CDR3 bases are TGTGCCAGCAGAGAGAAGGAGGGTGCACAGATACGCTATACGCAGTATTTT. Translating it yields CASREKEGAQIRYTQYF.

This clonotype was seen many times. The chain recombines TRBV10-3 with TRBJ2-3, with a possible D match to TRBD2 (6 bases). The V end lost 3 bases, the J end lost 2 bases, and 9 bases lay between the germline ends. CDR1 ENHRY and CDR2 SYGVKD come from the germline V gene. This CDR3 has 14 residues. The chain's CDR3 is CAISDWTTTDTQYF. Here the CDR3 DNA reads TGTGCCATCAGTGATTGGACTACCACAGATACGCAGTATTTT.

This clonotype was seen repeatedly, ten times or more. The chain uses TRBV20-1 and TRBJ1-2; perhaps TRBD1 as D (5 bases). Germline assignment: CDR1 DFQATT and CDR2 SNEGSKA (reference sequence). CDR3 length: 14 amino acids. With 5 bases removed from V and 5 bases from J, the gap between germline ends came to 18 bases. CDR3 region: CSAGTVGVSYGYTF. In DNA form, the CDR3 reads TGCAGTGCTGGAACTGTAGGGGTGTCTTATGGCTACACCTTC.

Only a few counts were recorded for this clonotype. The chain links TRBV27 to TRBJ2-1; tentative D call: TRBD2 (6 bases). This CDR3 spans 11 amino acids. Trimming cost V 8 bases and J 9 bases, with 11 bases left between them. Germline V gene lookup returns CDR1 MNHEY and CDR2 SMNVEV (reference sequence). The CDR3 DNA is TGTGCCAGCGGTCAGGGAGGTGAGCAGTTCTTC. This gives the protein CASGQGGEQFF.

This clonotype was observed many times. The CDR3 loop is CASSLQEGRREAFF. Here the CDR3 DNA reads TGTGCCAGCAGCTTACAGGAGGGACGTCGTGAAGCTTTCTTT. The genes are TRBV7-3 and TRBJ1-1, with D perhaps TRBD1 (5 bases). Per germline, CDR1 SGHTA and CDR2 FQGTGA. V was clipped by 2 bases and J by 7 bases, with 14 bases between them. The CDR3 loop spans 14 amino acids.